A selection of T cell receptor beta chains follows, all from one sample in a study of T cells in Graves' hyperthyroidism and ophthalmopathy. MiXCR was run by TCRdb on the multiplex PCR reads, yielding one entry per CDR3 protein. Of fewer than 400,000 distinct CDR3 sequences in the sample, 25% were seen once. Material for sequencing was blood. These receptors all stem from a man aged 45-65 years with Graves' hyperthyroidism. Both conserved end residues are part of each CDR3. The D gene is left open where the match is weak. Size is omitted from some rows. Given values are once, few, many or a class for expanded clones.

D gene | J gene | V gene | clone size | CDR3 DNA | CDR3 protein
TRBD1 | TRBJ1-5 | TRBV24-1 | few | TGTGCCACCGGGACAGGAAGGGAGCCCCAGCATTTT | CATGTGREPQHF
TRBD1 | TRBJ2-3 | TRBV19 | few | TGTGCCAGCCGGGACAGGGGGAAGAGCACAGATACGCAGTATTTT | CASRDRGKSTDTQYF
- | TRBJ1-1 | TRBV6-1 | many | TGTGCCAGCAGCCGCTTCACTGAAGCTTTCTTT | CASSRFTEAFF
TRBD2 | TRBJ2-5 | TRBV12-3/TRBV12-4 | - | TGTGCCAGCAGATCTCTAGCGGGAGCCCAAGAGACCCAGTACTTC | CASRSLAGAQETQYF
- | TRBJ2-4 | TRBV11-2 | - | TGTGCCAGCAGTGGGGTTGCCAAAAACATTCAGTACTTC | CASSGVAKNIQYF
- | TRBJ2-5 | TRBV6-1 | - | TGTGCCAGCAGAGCCGGGGCTCAAGAGACCCAGTACTTC | CASRAGAQETQYF
- | TRBJ2-1 | TRBV30 | - | TGTGCCTGGAGCCCTCCCCCCGTGGCCTACAATGAGCAGTTCTTC | CAWSPPPVAYNEQFF
- | TRBJ1-1 | TRBV20-1 | few | TGCAGTGCCCTAGTTTCTGCTGGGATGATCACTGAAGCTTTCTTT | CSALVSAGMITEAFF
- | TRBJ1-2 | TRBV9 | - | TGTGCCAGCAGCGTATCTCCTCAACCCGAAGAGGGCTACACCTTC | CASSVSPQPEEGYTF
TRBD1 | TRBJ2-3 | TRBV6-1 | many | TGTGCCAGAGACCGGGACAGGGAATTTTATACGCAGTATTTT | CARDRDREFYTQYF
- | TRBJ1-1 | TRBV30 | - | TGTGCCTGGAGTGGACAGGTGGTTGATGGGGCTTTCTTT | CAWSGQVVDGAFF
- | TRBJ2-1 | TRBV20-1 | - | TGCAGTGCTAGAGATCATCGGACAGCTTACAATGAGCAGTTCTTC | CSARDHRTAYNEQFF
TRBD1 | TRBJ1-5 | TRBV30 | few | TGTGCCTGGAGCGCAGGGACAGGGGGTCAGCCCCAGCATTTT | CAWSAGTGGQPQHF
TRBD2 | TRBJ2-5 | TRBV9 | - | TGTGCCAGCAGCCCAGCGGGAGGGACGGAGGCCCAGTACTTC | CASSPAGGTEAQYF
- | TRBJ1-1 | TRBV29-1 | many | TGCAGCGTAGAGGGCCCCGTGAACACTGAAGCTTTCTTT | CSVEGPVNTEAFF
TRBD1 | TRBJ1-2 | TRBV2 | once | TGTGCCAGCAGCGGACAGGGGGTGAAGGGCTACACCTTC | CASSGQGVKGYTF
- | TRBJ1-1 | TRBV12-3/TRBV12-4 | - | TGTGCCAGCAGTTTTGGACAGTGGAACACTGAAGCTTTCTTT | CASSFGQWNTEAFF
TRBD2 | TRBJ2-3 | TRBV29-1 | - | TGCAGCGTTGAAGGGACAGCGTCGTGGGGCTCTAGCGGGAGGGCCCTAGATACGCAGTATTTT | CSVEGTASWGSSGRALDTQYF
- | TRBJ2-1 | TRBV18 | - | TGTGCCAGCTCACTCCGGACAGAAGACAATGAGCAGTTCTTC | CASSLRTEDNEQFF
- | TRBJ2-7 | TRBV6-1 | many | TGTGCCAGCAGCAGGGAATACGAGCAGTACTTC | CASSREYEQYF
- | TRBJ2-1 | TRBV2 | many | TGTGCCAGCAGGTCCTCGGATCGAAATTACTACAATGAGCAGTTCTTC | CASRSSDRNYYNEQFF
- | TRBJ2-3 | TRBV24-1 | many | TGTGCCACCAGTGATTCCATAACACCTAGCACAGATACGCAGTATTTT | CATSDSITPSTDTQYF
- | TRBJ1-1 | TRBV10-3 | few | TGTGCCATCAGTGAAGGGAGGGACACTGAAGCTTTCTTT | CAISEGRDTEAFF
TRBD1 | TRBJ2-1 | TRBV20-1 | - | TGCAGTGCTGACCGGACAGGGGGAAATGAGCAGTTCTTC | CSADRTGGNEQFF
- | TRBJ2-7 | TRBV11-2 | many | TGTGCCAGCAGCTTATCGATGGGGGAGCAGTACTTC | CASSLSMGEQYF
TRBD2 | TRBJ2-3 | TRBV5-1 | - | TGCGCCAGCAGTCCCGGGACTAGCGGCTTCACAGATACGCAGTATTTT | CASSPGTSGFTDTQYF
TRBD2 | TRBJ2-1 | TRBV7-2 | many | TGTGCCAGCAGCCCACGGACCCGGTCCGTGACTAGCGGGAGCTTTACGGGTTACAATGAGCAGTTCTTC | CASSPRTRSVTSGSFTGYNEQFF
TRBD1 | TRBJ2-5 | TRBV5-1 | - | TGCGCCAGCAGCTTCGGCAGGGGGAGTCCGACGTTCCAAGAGACCCAGTACTTC | CASSFGRGSPTFQETQYF
- | TRBJ2-4 | TRBV2 | - | TGTGCCAGCAGTGAATTGGGACTAGCCAAAAACATTCAGTACTTC | CASSELGLAKNIQYF
TRBD2 | TRBJ2-1 | TRBV19 | - | TGTGCCAGTAGTATAGATCAGCTTACGACAAGCGGGAGGGCCTTTGAGCAGTTCTTC | CASSIDQLTTSGRAFEQFF
TRBD2 | TRBJ2-1 | TRBV30 | few | TGTGCCTGGAGCACTAGCGCGAGCTCCTACAATGAGCAGTTCTTC | CAWSTSASSYNEQFF
- | TRBJ2-1 | TRBV7-9 | - | TGTGCCAGCAGCTTAAGCAGCTTGGAGCAGTTCTTC | CASSLSSLEQFF
- | TRBJ2-2 | TRBV9 | - | TGTGCCAGCAGCGTATCAGGGACCGGGGAGCTGTTTTTT | CASSVSGTGELFF
TRBD2 | TRBJ2-1 | TRBV13 | - | TGTGCCAGCAGCCCACGAACCCCCTTTAGCGGGAGGGCCGGGAATGAGCAGTTCTTC | CASSPRTPFSGRAGNEQFF
- | TRBJ2-7 | TRBV20-1 | - | TGCAGTGCTAGCGGGAGTCAGTACGAGCAGTACTTC | CSASGSQYEQYF
- | TRBJ2-1 | TRBV30 | few | TGTGCCTGGAGCCGGGGAACTGGGAGCTCCTACAATGAGCAGTTCTTC | CAWSRGTGSSYNEQFF
- | TRBJ1-2 | TRBV27 | - | TGTGCCAGCAGTTTCGGGTCGGGAGCTAACTATGGCTACACCTTC | CASSFGSGANYGYTF
- | TRBJ2-7 | TRBV11-2 | - | TGTGCCAGCAGCCCCGCAGGGGGAGGGATTAACGAGCAGTACTTC | CASSPAGGGINEQYF
- | TRBJ2-2 | TRBV3-1 | few | TGTGCCAGCAGCCAAGATCTTATTGGGGGCGCGAACACCGGGGAGCTGTTTTTT | CASSQDLIGGANTGELFF
- | TRBJ2-5 | TRBV18 | many | TGTGCCAGCTCACCAGGGGAAGAGACCCAGTACTTC | CASSPGEETQYF
- | TRBJ1-5 | TRBV19 | few | TGTGCCAGTAGTATAGTAGGGCCCGATCAGCCCCAGCATTTT | CASSIVGPDQPQHF
- | TRBJ1-5 | TRBV27 | many | TGTGCCAGCAGTCCCGTCAATCAGCCCCAGCATTTT | CASSPVNQPQHF
- | TRBJ1-5 | TRBV27 | few | TGTGCCAGCAGTTTGGGACCCCATCAGCCCCAGCATTTT | CASSLGPHQPQHF
- | TRBJ1-1 | TRBV4-1 | - | TGCGCCAGCAGCCTAAGGGTCTTCGTTGGTGGTAACACTGAAGCTTTCTTT | CASSLRVFVGGNTEAFF
- | TRBJ2-7 | TRBV13 | few | TGTGCCAGCAGCGGACGGACGGGGAGCTCCTACGAGCAGTACTTC | CASSGRTGSSYEQYF
- | TRBJ1-3 | TRBV7-9 | - | TGTGCCAGCAGCACCTGGACAGCCTCTGGAAACACCATATATTTT | CASSTWTASGNTIYF
- | TRBJ1-1 | TRBV28 | - | TGTGCCAGCAGTCCGCGGGGGGGAGTGGAAGCTTTCTTT | CASSPRGGVEAFF
- | TRBJ1-1 | TRBV3-1 | many | TGTGCCAGCAGCGGCATGTCCGGCACTGAAGCTTTCTTT | CASSGMSGTEAFF
- | TRBJ2-7 | TRBV20-1 | few | TGCAGTGTAGTCGGGGGCGAGCAGTACTTC | CSVVGGEQYF
TRBD2 | TRBJ2-7 | TRBV4-1 | - | TGCGCCAGCAGCCAAGGGAGACTAGCGGGAGTCTTACCCCACGAGCAGTACTTC | CASSQGRLAGVLPHEQYF
- | TRBJ1-2 | TRBV6-1 | - | TGTGCCACCGGGGAGAACTATGGCTACACCTTC | CATGENYGYTF